This TCR beta chain was obtained from a study of T cell responses to AZD1222 COVID-19 vaccine. Notes on the study in general: Mostly white British, mostly female donors; authors suggested clonal diversity may be underestimated.

Using immunoSEQ multiplex PCR, the repertoire was profiled, and TCRdb retains in-frame clones only, with some absent. Among tens of thousands of clones listed, roughly 84% were seen once. The CDR3 contains 13 residues. The V gene's germline CDR1 is LGHDT and CDR2 YNNKEL (reference sequence). The V end lost 0 bases, the J end lost 6 bases, and 8 bases lay between the germline ends. Regarding this clone: Its specificity is unknown.

The source is an adult in good health. This chain links TRBV3-1 (or the pseudogene TRBV3-2) with TRBJ1-1; D gene uncertain. The sequencing used peripheral blood, collected on day 0 of AZD1222 vaccination. The CDR3 DNA reads as TGTGCCAGCAGCCAAGATAACCGGGCTGAAGCTTTCTTT. This codes for CASSQDNRAEAFF.